This T cell receptor (beta chain) was obtained from a study of T-cell memory formation after mild COVID-19. As for the study in general: Largely donor-specific TCR clusters were found.

Constant-segment primers were used for 5'RACE, and the resulting TCR alpha and TCR beta cDNA libraries carried sample barcodes and UMIs. TCRdb re-analysed the 5' RACE reads in MiXCR, keeping a single row per CDR3 protein. Among fewer than 600,000 distinct CDR3 sequences, 20% to 25% were seen once, and the ten largest hold 7% to 9%. There are 20 residues in the CDR3. Germline-derived CDR1 and CDR2 are DFQATT and SNEGSKA (reference sequence). Trimming at V came to 2 bases and at J to 2 bases, leaving 23 bases not matched to a gene. The sample was PBMCs or a T cell subset sorted from them (not recorded which). The chain is built from TRBV20-1 and TRBJ2-7, with 8 bases that match TRBD2. The receptor was derived from an adult woman who had mild COVID-19 (a few samples of this study predate the infection). Cell type and time point are not known. The CDR3 loop is CSARTPSGWAGGPHAYEQYF. CDR3 nucleotides: TGCAGTGCTAGAACCCCCTCCGGTTGGGCGGGAGGCCCACACGCCTACGAGCAGTACTTC.